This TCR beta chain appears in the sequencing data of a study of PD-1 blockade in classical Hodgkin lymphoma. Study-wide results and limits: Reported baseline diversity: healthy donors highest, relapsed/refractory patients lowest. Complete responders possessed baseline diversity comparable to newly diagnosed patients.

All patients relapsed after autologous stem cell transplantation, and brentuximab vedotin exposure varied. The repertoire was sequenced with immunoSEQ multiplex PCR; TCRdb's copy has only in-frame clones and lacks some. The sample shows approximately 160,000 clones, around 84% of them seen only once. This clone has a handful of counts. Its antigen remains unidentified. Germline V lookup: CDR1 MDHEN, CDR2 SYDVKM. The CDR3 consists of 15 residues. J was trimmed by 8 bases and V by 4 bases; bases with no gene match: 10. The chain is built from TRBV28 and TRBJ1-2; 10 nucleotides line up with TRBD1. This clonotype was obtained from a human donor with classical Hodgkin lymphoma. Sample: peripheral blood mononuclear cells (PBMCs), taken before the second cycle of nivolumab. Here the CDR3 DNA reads TGTGCCAGCAGTTCGGGTGGGACAGGGGCTGGGGGCTACACCTTC. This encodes CASSSGGTGAGGYTF.